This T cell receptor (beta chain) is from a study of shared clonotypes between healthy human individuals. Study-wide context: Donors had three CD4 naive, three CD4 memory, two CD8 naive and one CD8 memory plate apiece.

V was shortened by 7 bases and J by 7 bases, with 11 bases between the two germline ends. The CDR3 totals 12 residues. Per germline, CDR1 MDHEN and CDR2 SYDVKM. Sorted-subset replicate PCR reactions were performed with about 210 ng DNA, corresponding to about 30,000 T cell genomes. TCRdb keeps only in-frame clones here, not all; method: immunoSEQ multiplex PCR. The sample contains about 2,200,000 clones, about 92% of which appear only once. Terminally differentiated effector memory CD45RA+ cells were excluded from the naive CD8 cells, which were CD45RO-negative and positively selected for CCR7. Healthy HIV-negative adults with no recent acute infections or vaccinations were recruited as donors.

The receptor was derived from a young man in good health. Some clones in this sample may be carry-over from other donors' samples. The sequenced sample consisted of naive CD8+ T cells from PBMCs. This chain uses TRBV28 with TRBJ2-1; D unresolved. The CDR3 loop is CASTNIGNEQFF. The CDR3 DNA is TGTGCCAGCACCAATATCGGGAATGAGCAGTTCTTC.